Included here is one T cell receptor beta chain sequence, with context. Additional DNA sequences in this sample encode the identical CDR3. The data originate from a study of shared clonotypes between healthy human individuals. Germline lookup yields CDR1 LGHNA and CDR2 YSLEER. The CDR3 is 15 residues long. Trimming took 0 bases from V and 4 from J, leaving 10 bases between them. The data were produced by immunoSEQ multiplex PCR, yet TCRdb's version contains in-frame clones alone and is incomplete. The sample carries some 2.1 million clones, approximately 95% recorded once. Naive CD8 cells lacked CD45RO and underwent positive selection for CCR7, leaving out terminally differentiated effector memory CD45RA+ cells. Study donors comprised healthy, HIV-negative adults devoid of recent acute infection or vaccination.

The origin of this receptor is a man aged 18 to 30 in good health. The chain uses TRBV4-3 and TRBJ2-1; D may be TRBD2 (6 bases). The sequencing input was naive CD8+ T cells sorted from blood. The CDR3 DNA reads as TGCGCCAGCAGCCAAGATCGCGGGGTTTACAATGAGCAGTTCTTC. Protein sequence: CASSQDRGVYNEQFF.